The subject of this entry is one T cell receptor (beta chain). CDR3 length equals 15 residues. Germline V gene lookup returns CDR1 LNHDA and CDR2 SQIVND (reference sequence). Trimming shortened V by 5 bases and J by 0 bases, and 13 bases separated the two germline ends. The data stem from a study of cytotoxic CD8 clonotypes in ibrutinib-treated CLL. Data came from immunoSEQ multiplex PCR; TCRdb stores just in-frame clones and leaves some out. Among more than 85,000 clones listed, approximately 71% were seen once. The source was PBMCs, collected after 24 months of ibrutinib treatment. The receptor was isolated from a human donor with chronic lymphocytic leukemia. The chain combines TRBV19 with TRBJ1-1, with D hard to call. The CDR3 DNA reads TGTGCCAGTAGTCCCGAGAACAGCATGAACACTGAAGCTTTCTTT. It specifies CASSPENSMNTEAFF.